These 30 T cell receptor beta chains came from one sample sequenced in a study of CD8 T cells in ankylosing spondylitis. Each CDR3 protein gets one entry after TCRdb re-called the 5' RACE reads with MiXCR. The repertoire holds 250,000 to 350,000 distinct CDR3 sequences, with 15% to 25% as singletons. Sequencing input: blood, either unsorted or a sorted T cell fraction (not recorded which). These TCRs come from a male donor with ankylosing spondylitis or in good health (not recorded which).

The chain has TRBV12-3 or TRBV12-4 and TRBJ2-3; D is undetermined. This CDR3 has 15 amino acids. V was clipped by 5 bases and J by 2 bases, with 14 bases between them. The CDR3 sequence is CASSLRVRYTDTQYF. In DNA form, the CDR3 reads TGTGCCAGCAGTCTTCGGGTCCGTTACACAGATACGCAGTATTTT.

This clonotype was observed a handful of times. The chain uses TRBV6-1 and TRBJ2-2, with 9 bases that match TRBD1. J was trimmed by 6 bases and V by 6 bases; bases with no gene match: 8. The germline gives CDR1 MNHNS, CDR2 SASEGT. The CDR3 extends over 15 amino acids. As DNA, the CDR3 is TGTGCCAGCAGGACCGGGACAGGGTATCCCGGGGAGCTGTTTTTT. Its protein is CASRTGTGYPGELFF.

V usage is TRBV7-3 and J usage is TRBJ1-1; D call uncertain. CDR3 length equals 15 residues. CDR1 and CDR2 from the germline V gene are SGHTA and FQGTGA. V was cut by 0 bases and J by 0 bases, with 8 bases left in between. This CDR3 is CASSLTWTMNTEAFF. The CDR3 region has the DNA TGTGCCAGCAGCTTAACGTGGACCATGAACACTGAAGCTTTCTTT. Full variable domain (missing parts from reference TRBV7-3 and TRBJ1-1): GAGVSQTPSNKVTEKGKYVELRCDPISGHTALYWYRQSLGQGPEFLIYFQGTGAADDSGLPNDRFFAVRPEGSVSTLKIQRTERGDSAVYLCASSLTWTMNTEAFFGQGTRLTVV.

The sample holds many counts of this clonotype. The V and J genes are TRBV5-6 and TRBJ1-2; tentatively, D is TRBD1 (5 bases). Trimming stripped 0 bases from V and 3 bases from J, with 15 bases between. Germline assignment: CDR1 SGHDT and CDR2 YYEEEE. The CDR3 covers 16 residues. The CDR3 spells CASSLGFVQGDYGYTF. The CDR3 coding sequence is TGTGCCAGCAGCTTGGGTTTCGTGCAGGGAGACTATGGCTACACCTTC. Complete variable domain (other parts from reference TRBV5-6 and TRBJ1-2): DAGVTQSPTHLIKTRGQQVTLRCSPKSGHDTVSWYQQALGQGPQFIFQYYEEEERQRGNFPDRFSGHQFPNYSSELNVNALLLGDSALYLCASSLGFVQGDYGYTFGSGTRLTVV.

At least ten counts were recorded for this clonotype. This chain joins TRBV20-1 and TRBJ2-1; 16 nucleotides agree with TRBD2. Germline V CDR1 and CDR2: DFQATT, SNEGSKA (reference sequence). The CDR3 contains 17 residues. J was trimmed by 9 bases and V by 0 bases; bases with no gene match: 8. For the CDR3, the DNA is TGCAGTGCTAGAGATCTGGGACTAGCGGGAGGGTTGGCTGAGCAGTTCTTC. Encoded protein: CSARDLGLAGGLAEQFF.

For the CDR3, the DNA is TGTGCCACCAGTGGGGTTAGCGGGAACGATGAGCAGTTCTTC. Its translation: CATSGVSGNDEQFF. The chain recombines TRBV24-1 with TRBJ2-1; 8 positions match TRBD2. The CDR3 spans 14 residues. Germline V CDR1 and CDR2: KGHDR, SFDVKD. V shed 5 bases and J 8 bases; nucleotides not matched to a gene: 7.

This clonotype was counted between two and nine times. The chain links TRBV20-1 to TRBJ1-1, with D unresolved. The CDR3 length is 12 residues. Germline CDR1 is DFQATT and CDR2 is SNEGSKA (reference sequence). V was clipped by 8 bases and J by 1 base, with 11 bases between them. Here the CDR3 reads CSTQAGNTEAFF. Here the CDR3 DNA reads TGCAGTACACAAGCGGGGAACACTGAAGCTTTCTTT.

The rearrangement joins TRBV24-1 to TRBJ2-3, with D possibly being TRBD1 (6 bases). V gave up 1 base and J gave up 2 bases, with 15 bases separating them. The CDR3 spans 17 residues. Germline V gene lookup returns CDR1 KGHDR and CDR2 SFDVKD. The CDR3 DNA follows: TGTGCCACCAGTGATTTAGGCAGGGGCTCTACCACAGATACGCAGTATTTT. Its translation is CATSDLGRGSTTDTQYF.

This chain uses TRBV28 with TRBJ2-5; D is unclear. This CDR3 has 18 amino acids. V was trimmed by 3 bases and J by 2 bases, leaving 22 bases between them. Germline-derived CDR1 and CDR2 are MDHEN and SYDVKM. The CDR3 protein is CASSLVGRPLPSQETQYF. CDR3 bases: TGTGCCAGCAGTTTGGTCGGCCGCCCTTTGCCCTCACAAGAGACCCAGTACTTC.

The chain employs TRBV2 and TRBJ1-3; perhaps TRBD1 as D (5 bases). CDR3 length equals 14 residues. Trimming took off 6 bases at V and 0 bases at J, with 9 bases between the two ends. The V gene's germline CDR1 is SNHLY and CDR2 FYNNEI. The CDR3 region is CASRDTSSGNTIYF. In DNA form, the CDR3 reads TGTGCCAGCAGGGACACGAGCTCTGGAAACACCATATATTTT.

In nucleotides, the CDR3 is TGTGCCAGCAGCCCGTTGCCCTTCAGATACACCTTC. It translates to CASSPLPFRYTF. This chain links TRBV7-8 with TRBJ1-2; D is uncertain. Between the trimmed V and J ends, which lost 5 bases and 11 bases, there was a span of 15 bases. This CDR3 is 12 amino acids long. Germline loops: CDR1 SGHVS, CDR2 FQNEAQ.

V is TRBV29-1 and J is TRBJ2-5, with D perhaps assigned TRBD1 or TRBD2 (5 bases each). The CDR3 loop spans 14 amino acids. Germline V gene sequence: CDR1 SQVTM, CDR2 ANQGSEA. Trimming shortened V by 7 bases and J by 1 base, and 16 bases separated the two germline ends. CDR3 nucleotide sequence: TGCAGCGCCATGAAGGGACGGATCCAAGAGACCCAGTACTTC. This codes for CSAMKGRIQETQYF.

This clonotype was seen a handful of times. This chain links TRBV7-6 with TRBJ2-3, with 8 bases matching TRBD1. Germline CDR1 SGHVS, CDR2 FNYEAQ. V lost 5 bases, J lost 2 bases, and 9 bases stayed unmatched. The CDR3 length is 16 residues. The CDR3 loop reads CASSPTGGEDTDTQYF. The CDR3 bases are TGTGCCAGCAGCCCCACAGGGGGAGAAGACACAGATACGCAGTATTTT. Full variable domain (outside the CDR3, taken from reference TRBV7-6 and TRBJ2-3): GAGVSQSPRYKVTKRGQDVALRCDPISGHVSLYWYRQALGQGPEFLTYFNYEAQQDKSGLPNDRFSAERPEGSISTLTIQRTEQRDSAMYRCASSPTGGEDTDTQYFGPGTRLTVL.

V gene TRBV12-3 or TRBV12-4 combines with J gene TRBJ1-1; D possibly corresponds to TRBD1 (5 bases). The CDR3 totals 17 residues. The germline V and J ends were trimmed by 5 bases and 4 bases, with 23 bases remaining between them. CDR3 protein: CASSPLTARERGTEAFF. The CDR3 nucleotides read TGTGCCAGCAGTCCCCTGACAGCACGGGAAAGGGGCACTGAAGCTTTCTTT.

This clonotype was detected only a few times. The chain employs TRBV9 and TRBJ2-1, with TRBD2 matching 9 bases. Germline V gene sequence: CDR1 SGDLS, CDR2 YYNGEE. This CDR3 has 15 amino acids. Unmatched junction bases numbered 7, after V lost 0 bases and J lost 9 bases. CDR3: CASSVGAGGAFEQFF. The CDR3 DNA reads as TGTGCCAGCAGCGTAGGGGCGGGAGGGGCATTTGAGCAGTTCTTC.

This clonotype was picked up a small number of times. The chain uses TRBV20-1 and TRBJ1-5, with 7 bases identical to TRBD1. J gave up 2 bases and V 4 bases, and 8 bases lay outside the gene matches. The CDR3 totals 15 residues. Germline-derived CDR1 and CDR2 are DFQATT and SNEGSKA (reference sequence). The CDR3 nucleotides read TGCAGTGCTACCCGAACAGGGGCCGGCAATCAGCCCCAGCATTTT. Translated, it gives CSATRTGAGNQPQHF.

This rearrangement joins TRBV12-3 or TRBV12-4 to TRBJ1-2, with D unclear. V lost 1 base, J lost 4 bases, and 10 bases lay in between. This CDR3 is built from 14 residues. The CDR3 DNA follows: TGTGCCAGCAGTTTAGATCTAGGGCCCTATGGCTACACCTTC. It encodes CASSLDLGPYGYTF.

This clonotype has just a few counts. This rearrangement joins TRBV3-1 to TRBJ2-2, with TRBD2 matching over 13 bases. CDR1 is LGHDT, CDR2 YNNKEL, per germline (reference sequence). The CDR3 consists of 17 residues. After removal of 0 bases from V and 5 bases from J, the junction contained 3 bases not matched to a gene. CDR3 nucleotides: TGTGCCAGCAGCCAAGATCGACTAGCGGGAGGTACCGGGGAGCTGTTTTTT. Its protein product is CASSQDRLAGGTGELFF.

There are many counts of this clonotype. The chain combines TRBV7-6 with TRBJ2-3, with TRBD2 as a possible D gene (6 bases). CDR3 size: 17 residues. CDR1 is SGHVS, CDR2 FNYEAQ, per germline. Trimming took 1 base from V and 0 from J, leaving 14 bases between them. The CDR3 DNA reads as TGTGCCAGCAGCTTAGGGGTAGCGGTCTATAGCACAGATACGCAGTATTTT. Protein sequence: CASSLGVAVYSTDTQYF.

This clonotype was counted only a few times. The gene calls are TRBV4-2 and TRBJ1-3, with unresolved D. In germline, CDR1 is LGHNA, CDR2 YNFKEQ. The germline V and J ends were trimmed by 4 bases and 0 bases, with 13 bases remaining between them. The CDR3 runs to 16 residues. The CDR3, as DNA: TGTGCCAGCAGCCGAGAGTTAGGGAACTCTGGAAACACCATATATTTT. Amino acid sequence: CASSRELGNSGNTIYF.

This clonotype was seen a handful of times. This chain uses TRBV5-1 with TRBJ1-1; D may be TRBD1 (6 bases). CDR1 is SGHRS, CDR2 YFSETQ, per germline. Trimming shortened V by 4 bases and J by 8 bases, and 15 bases separated the two germline ends. CDR3 length: 13 amino acids. Here the CDR3 DNA reads TGCGCCAGCAGCCCCGGGACACCCAAGGAAGCTTTCTTT. Protein sequence: CASSPGTPKEAFF.

The gene calls are TRBV11-2 and TRBJ2-5, with 9 bases aligning to TRBD1. Trimming removed 1 base from V and 9 bases from J; junction bases left unmatched: 3. There are 13 residues in the CDR3. Per germline, CDR1 SGHAT and CDR2 FQNNGV. CDR3 in amino acids: CASSLGQGGAQYF. CDR3 coding DNA: TGTGCCAGCAGCTTAGGACAGGGGGGGGCCCAGTACTTC.

This clonotype was observed once. The rearrangement uses TRBV7-3 and TRBJ2-3, with 12 bases fitting TRBD2. Germline CDR1 and CDR2: SGHTA and FQGTGA. CDR3 size: 16 residues. V gave up 5 bases and J gave up 3 bases; unmatched junction bases: 6. The chain's CDR3 is CASSMTSGRGTDTQYF. CDR3 sequence (DNA): TGTGCCAGCAGCATGACTAGCGGGAGAGGTACAGATACGCAGTATTTT.

The chain links TRBV2 to TRBJ2-3; 10 bases agree with TRBD2. V was clipped by 7 bases and J by 4 bases; unmatched bases: 5. Per germline, CDR1 SNHLY and CDR2 FYNNEI. The CDR3 sequence is 14 residues long. This CDR3 reads CASKGLARADTQYF. The CDR3 DNA reads TGTGCCAGCAAGGGACTAGCGCGGGCAGATACGCAGTATTTT.

J is TRBJ2-1 and V is TRBV20-1; possibly TRBD1 for D (5 bases). This CDR3 contains 15 residues. The ends were cut back, 0 bases at V and 5 bases at J, with 14 bases in the middle. Germline V gives CDR1 DFQATT, CDR2 SNEGSKA (reference sequence). DNA for the CDR3: TGCAGTGCTAGAGATTTGGTGCAGGGCCACAATGAGCAGTTCTTC. Translated: CSARDLVQGHNEQFF.

This clonotype was seen a few times. Here the CDR3 reads CSAGTGGENQPQHF. The CDR3 coding sequence is TGCAGTGCCGGGACAGGGGGAGAGAATCAGCCCCAGCATTTT. The chain has TRBV20-1 and TRBJ1-5, with TRBD1 matching over 11 bases. CDR3 length: 14 amino acids. CDR1 is DFQATT and CDR2 is SNEGSKA in the germline V gene (reference sequence). Germline trimming cut 6 bases from V and 4 bases from J; bases unmatched to any gene: 5.

This clonotype was detected ten times or more. This sequence joins TRBV20-1 and TRBJ2-1; the match to TRBD1 covers 7 bases. Trimming removed 5 bases from V and 5 bases from J; junction bases left unmatched: 12. Per germline, CDR1 DFQATT and CDR2 SNEGSKA (reference sequence). The CDR3 runs 15 residues. CDR3 nucleotide sequence: TGCAGTGCTGAGATGGCGGACAGGCACAACAATGAGCAGTTCTTC. It is translated as CSAEMADRHNNEQFF.

DNA for the CDR3: TGTGCCAGCAGCTCAGAAGGGCGGGAGGGGCTCAATGAGCAGTTCTTC. Protein sequence: CASSSEGREGLNEQFF. The chain has TRBV9 and TRBJ2-1; 9 bases agree with TRBD2. The CDR3 consists of 16 residues. CDR1 SGDLS and CDR2 YYNGEE come from the germline V gene. Trimming removed 4 bases from V and 6 bases from J; junction bases left unmatched: 11.

This sequence joins TRBV28 and TRBJ2-4; 8 bases agree with TRBD1. Germline V gene data show CDR1 as MDHEN and CDR2 as SYDVKM. V lost 5 bases and J lost 4; bases outside the gene matches: 7. The CDR3 is 15 residues long. As DNA, the CDR3 is TGTGCCAGCAGTCCCCTAAGACAGGGGAAAAACATTCAGTACTTC. Translating it yields CASSPLRQGKNIQYF.

The J gene is TRBJ1-4, the V gene TRBV29-1, with unresolved D. CDR1 SQVTM and CDR2 ANQGSEA come from the germline V gene. CDR3 length: 13 amino acids. Trimming stripped 7 bases from V and 4 bases from J, with 13 bases between. The CDR3 nucleotides read TGCAGCGCCCGCGGTAACGGTAATGAAAAACTGTTTTTT. Protein product: CSARGNGNEKLFF.